What follows are 13 T cell receptor beta chains derived from one specimen sequenced in a study of cytomegalovirus exposure and HLA in healthy donors. Here immunoSEQ multiplex PCR was the method, and the copy in TCRdb shows in-frame clones only, minus some. This table has fewer than 250,000 clones, about 82% appearing once. Sequencing used PBMCs. These receptors all stem from a woman younger than 35 in good health and CMV-seronegative.

This clone was detected only a few times. This chain links TRBV6-4 with TRBJ2-3; D is perhaps TRBD2 (6 bases). The CDR3 is 13 residues long. The V end lost 5 bases, the J end lost 0 bases, and 6 bases lay between the germline ends. CDR1 and CDR2 from the germline V gene are MRHNA and SNTAGT. The CDR3 nucleotides read TGTGCCAGCAGTAGCGGGAGCACAGATACGCAGTATTTT. Translated, it gives CASSSGSTDTQYF.

V is TRBV9 and J is TRBJ2-7; D gene unclear. CDR1 and CDR2 (germline): SGDLS, YYNGEE. V dropped 3 bases and J dropped 3 bases, with 7 bases sitting between them. This CDR3 comprises 12 residues. CDR3 sequence reads: CASSGNGYEQYF. Here the CDR3 DNA reads TGTGCCAGCAGCGGAAACGGCTACGAGCAGTACTTC.

The chain uses TRBV5-3 and TRBJ1-6, with D possibly TRBD1 on 5 matching bases. TRBV5-3 is recorded as an ORF, its role being uncertain. The length of the CDR3 is 17 residues. With 9 bases removed from V and 5 bases from J, the gap between germline ends came to 24 bases. CDR3 amino acids: CATTHFRGVQDNSPLHF. DNA of the CDR3: TGTGCCACAACTCATTTCCGGGGGGTACAGGATAATTCACCCCTCCACTTT.

The count of this clone is one. The chain uses TRBV4-1 and TRBJ2-2; D gene ambiguous. This CDR3 is built from 14 residues. The germline gives CDR1 MGHRA, CDR2 YSYEKL. V was cut by 1 base and J by 1 base, with 4 bases left in between. The CDR3 nucleotides read TGCGCCAGCAGCCAAGTTAAGAACACCGGGGAGCTGTTTTTT. Translation gives CASSQVKNTGELFF.

The chain carries TRBV10-3 and TRBJ1-6; 8 nucleotides match TRBD1. After removal of 6 bases from V and 10 bases from J, the junction contained 11 bases not matched to a gene. The germline V gene has CDR1 ENHRY and CDR2 SYGVKD. CDR3 length equals 15 residues. CDR3 residues: CAISRGQGEESPLHF. The DNA for the CDR3 is TGTGCCATCAGCCGTGGACAGGGCGAGGAGTCACCCCTCCACTTT.

The chain employs TRBV5-5 and TRBJ2-7; 9 bases line up with TRBD1. V shed 6 bases and J 3 bases; nucleotides not matched to a gene: 7. This CDR3 region has 14 residues. Germline CDR1 SGHKS, CDR2 YYEKEE (reference sequence). The CDR3 nucleotides read TGTGCCAGCATCCCAGGACAGGGGCGCTACGAGCAGTACTTC. It codes for CASIPGQGRYEQYF.

The gene calls are TRBV29-1 and TRBJ1-2, with D possibly TRBD1 on 5 matching bases. V lost 0 bases to trimming and J lost 8 bases, with 16 bases between them. Germline CDR1 reads SQVTM; CDR2 reads ANQGSEA. This CDR3 is 14 amino acids long. The CDR3 nucleotides are TGCAGCGTTGAAGAAGAAGGGGTGGCGGACGGCTACACCTTC. Translation gives CSVEEEGVADGYTF.

Only a few counts were recorded for this clone. The chain carries TRBV2 and TRBJ2-1; 9 nucleotides agree with TRBD1. Per the germline V gene, CDR1 is SNHLY and CDR2 is FYNNEI. The CDR3 is 14 amino acids. The V segment lost 4 bases and the J segment 8 bases; nucleotides outside the gene matches: 6. The CDR3 DNA reads TGTGCCAGCAGTGCAGCCGGGACAGGGTATGAGCAGTTCTTC. Amino acid sequence: CASSAAGTGYEQFF.

V is TRBV9 and J is TRBJ2-1, with 10 bases matching TRBD2. The V gene end was trimmed by 1 base and the J gene end by 6 bases; junction bases not matched to a gene: 4. Germline CDR1 and CDR2: SGDLS and YYNGEE. This CDR3 spans 15 amino acids. CDR3 amino acids: CASSVRSSGGNEQFF. The CDR3 DNA reads TGTGCCAGCAGCGTAAGGTCTAGCGGGGGCAATGAGCAGTTCTTC.

The rearrangement links TRBV19 to TRBJ1-5; the D gene is possibly TRBD1 (5 bases). This CDR3 is built from 18 residues. The V end was cut by 7 bases, the J end by 7 bases, with 29 bases between. Germline V gene lookup returns CDR1 LNHDA and CDR2 SQIVND (reference sequence). CDR3 sequence reads: CASTQFWMAGKEIQPQHF. The CDR3 DNA is TGTGCCAGTACCCAATTCTGGATGGCAGGGAAGGAAATACAGCCCCAGCATTTT. Full variable domain (missing parts from reference TRBV19 and TRBJ1-5): DGGITQSPKYLFRKEGQNVTLSCEQNLNHDAMYWYRQDPGQGLRLIYYSQIVNDFQKGDIAEGYSVSREKKESFPLTVTSAQKNPTAFYLCASTQFWMAGKEIQPQHFGDGTRLSIL.

The CDR3 region is CASQGDKYEQYF. The CDR3 nucleotides read TGCGCCAGCCAGGGGGATAAATACGAGCAGTACTTC. The chain carries TRBV5-1 and TRBJ2-7; TRBD1 matches at 7 bases. The V segment lost 7 bases and the J segment 4 bases; nucleotides outside the gene matches: 5. The V gene's germline CDR1 is SGHRS and CDR2 YFSETQ. CDR3 length: 12 amino acids.

This clone was recorded once. The chain employs TRBV9 and TRBJ1-2; D is possibly TRBD1 (5 bases). CDR3 length: 13 amino acids. In germline, CDR1 is SGDLS, CDR2 YYNGEE. The V and J ends lost 6 bases and 1 base respectively, with 10 bases between them. Here the CDR3 reads CASKGRRNYGYTF. As DNA, the CDR3 is TGTGCCAGCAAGGGGCGACGTAACTATGGCTACACCTTC.

V usage is TRBV27 and J usage is TRBJ2-1; D not resolved. The CDR3 has 11 amino acids. V was cut by 6 bases and J by 5 bases, with 5 bases left in between. Germline V gene data show CDR1 as MNHEY and CDR2 as SMNVEV (reference sequence). CDR3 DNA sequence: TGTGCCAGCAGCCTTAACAATGAGCAGTTCTTC. Protein sequence: CASSLNNEQFF.